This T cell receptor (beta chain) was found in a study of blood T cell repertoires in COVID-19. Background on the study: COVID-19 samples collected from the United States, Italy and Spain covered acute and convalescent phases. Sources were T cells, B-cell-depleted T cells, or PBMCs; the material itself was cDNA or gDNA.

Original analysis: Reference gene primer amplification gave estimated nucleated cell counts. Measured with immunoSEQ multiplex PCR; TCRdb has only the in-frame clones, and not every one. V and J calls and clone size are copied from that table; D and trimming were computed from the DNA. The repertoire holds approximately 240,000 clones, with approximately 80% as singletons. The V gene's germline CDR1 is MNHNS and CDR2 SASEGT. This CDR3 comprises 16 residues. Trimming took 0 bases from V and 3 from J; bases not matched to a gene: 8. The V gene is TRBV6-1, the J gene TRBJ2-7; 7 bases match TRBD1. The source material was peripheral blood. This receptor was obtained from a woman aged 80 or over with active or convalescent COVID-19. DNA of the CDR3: TGTGCCAGCAGTGAAGCCTCTTTTGGACAGGTCTACGAGCAGTACTTC. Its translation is CASSEASFGQVYEQYF.